What follows are 21 T cell receptor beta chains derived from one specimen sequenced in a study of shared clonotypes between healthy human individuals. TCRdb's copy holds only in-frame clones and misses some; the assay was immunoSEQ multiplex PCR. The table has 450,000 to 600,000 clones, 70% to 80% seen once. Sequenced: PBMCs. These receptors were obtained from a woman aged 40 to 50 in good health. Some clones in this sample may be carry-over from other donors' samples.

Many counts were recorded for this clone. V and J are TRBV7-9 and TRBJ2-7, with a weak D call TRBD2 (5 bases). The V end lost 2 bases, the J end lost 7 bases, and 27 bases lay between the germline ends. Germline values: CDR1 SEHNR, CDR2 FQNEAQ (reference sequence). This CDR3 has 18 amino acids. CDR3 amino acids: CASSLSPLGVDFLREQYF. DNA for the CDR3: TGTGCCAGCAGCTTATCTCCTTTGGGAGTCGATTTCCTACGTGAGCAGTACTTC.

The chain couples TRBV11-2 to TRBJ2-5; D is unclear. This CDR3 region has 13 residues. Germline V CDR1 and CDR2: SGHAT, FQNNGV. V lost 3 bases, J lost 5 bases, and 10 bases lay in between. CDR3 residues: CASSFYSTETQYF. The CDR3 DNA is TGTGCCAGCAGCTTCTATTCTACGGAGACCCAGTACTTC.

CDR3 bases: TGTGCCAGCAGCCTCCGTTTGGGACAGGGGACCTACGAGCAGTACTTC. As protein: CASSLRLGQGTYEQYF. The rearrangement links TRBV14 to TRBJ2-7, with 10 bases lining up with TRBD1. CDR3 length: 16 amino acids. V shed 4 bases, J shed 2 bases, and the junction held 8 bases outside the gene matches. CDR1 is SGHDN and CDR2 is FVKESK in the germline V gene.

J is TRBJ1-2 and V is TRBV4-2, with 7 bases fitting TRBD1. Germline loops: CDR1 LGHNA, CDR2 YNFKEQ. The CDR3 sequence is 14 residues long. V dropped 0 bases and J dropped 4; count of bases not matched to a gene: 2. The CDR3 region is CASSQEEGAYGYTF. The DNA of the CDR3 is TGTGCCAGCAGCCAAGAGGAGGGGGCCTATGGCTACACCTTC.

The V call is TRBV6-4, the J call TRBJ2-7; D tentatively reads TRBD1 or TRBD2 (5 bases each). Trimming cost V 4 bases and J 7 bases, with 14 bases left between them. CDR3 length equals 13 residues. The germline V gene has CDR1 MRHNA and CDR2 SNTAGT. CDR3 loop: CASSASTWGEQYF. The CDR3 DNA follows: TGTGCCAGCAGTGCCAGCACCTGGGGGGAGCAGTACTTC.

The chain employs TRBV12-2 and TRBJ1-4. TRBV12-2 has pseudogene status. The CDR3 runs 13 residues. CDR3 loop: CASRGAGNEKLFF. In nucleotides, the CDR3 is TGTGCAAGTCGCGGAGCTGGAAATGAAAAACTGTTTTTT.

The genes are TRBV5-1 and TRBJ2-7; 11 bases align to TRBD1. CDR1 and CDR2 (germline): SGHRS, YFSETQ. The V and J ends lost 4 bases and 6 bases, in that order; junction bases with no gene match: 6. The CDR3 totals 14 residues. Here the CDR3 DNA reads TGCGCCAGCAGCGCGGGACAGGGGGTCCTCGAGCAGTACTTC. Protein sequence: CASSAGQGVLEQYF.

This rearrangement joins TRBV11-2 to TRBJ2-7; a weak D match, TRBD2 (6 bases). There are 15 residues in the CDR3. From germline, CDR1 is SGHAT and CDR2 FQNNGV. V lost 5 bases and J 4 bases, leaving 18 bases between the germline ends. This chain's CDR3 is CASSVRSSGRYEQYF. The CDR3 DNA reads TGTGCCAGCAGCGTCAGGAGTAGCGGTAGATACGAGCAGTACTTC.

This rearrangement joins TRBV14 to TRBJ1-1; 9 nucleotides align to TRBD1. The ends lost 1 base at V and 12 bases at J; junction bases unmatched: 6. Per the germline V gene, CDR1 is SGHDN and CDR2 is FVKESK. This CDR3 comprises 13 residues. CDR3: CASSQVRTGETFF. Here the CDR3 DNA reads TGTGCCAGCAGCCAAGTCCGGACAGGGGAAACTTTCTTT. The full variable domain, rest sourced from reference TRBV14 and TRBJ1-1, is EAGVTQFPSHSVIEKGQTVTLRCDPISGHDNLYWYRRVMGKEIKFLLHFVKESKQDESGMPNNRFLAERTGGTYSTLKVQPAELEDSGVYFCASSQVRTGETFFGQGTRLTVV.

The chain links TRBV5-1 to TRBJ1-1; D possibly corresponds to TRBD1 (6 bases). CDR1 and CDR2 (germline): SGHRS, YFSETQ. This CDR3 comprises 16 residues. Between the trimmed V and J ends, which lost 4 bases and 6 bases, there was a span of 22 bases. CDR3 in amino acids: CASSGGGVTGKSEAFF. DNA of the CDR3: TGCGCCAGCAGCGGCGGGGGTGTTACAGGGAAGTCTGAAGCTTTCTTT.

The chain combines TRBV10-3 with TRBJ1-5; D gene ambiguous. From germline, CDR1 is ENHRY and CDR2 SYGVKD. CDR3 length: 13 amino acids. Trimming pared 0 bases from V and 6 bases from J, leaving 6 bases between. The CDR3 nucleotides read TGTGCCATCAGTGAGTCCCACGCTCAGCCCCAGCATTTT. Residues: CAISESHAQPQHF.

The chain joins TRBV7-3 to TRBJ2-7; D possibly uses TRBD1 or TRBD2 (6 bases each). Germline lookup yields CDR1 SGHTA and CDR2 FQGTGA. The CDR3 is made up of 14 amino acids. Trimming stripped 1 base from V and 7 bases from J, with 14 bases between. The CDR3 region is CASSLIPGAGEQYF. The CDR3 DNA follows: TGTGCCAGCAGCTTAATCCCGGGGGCCGGTGAGCAGTACTTC.

The sample holds a few counts of this clone. The J gene is TRBJ2-3, the V gene TRBV7-2; no firm D call. Germline V lookup: CDR1 SGHTA, CDR2 FQGNSA. Deletions cut 1 base from V and 3 bases from J, with 14 bases between. The CDR3 totals 16 residues. CDR3 sequence reads: CASSLVEASLTDTQYF. Here the CDR3 DNA reads TGTGCCAGCAGCTTAGTTGAGGCTAGTTTAACAGATACGCAGTATTTT.

Ten or more counts support this clone. The V call is TRBV15, the J call TRBJ2-6, with 9 bases fitting TRBD2. The V segment lost 3 bases and the J segment 0 bases; nucleotides outside the gene matches: 6. The CDR3 runs 18 residues. In germline, CDR1 is LNHNV, CDR2 YYDKDF (reference sequence). The DNA of the CDR3 is TGTGCCACCAGCAGTGCCGGGACTAGCTCCTCTGGGGCCAACGTCCTGACTTTC. It codes for CATSSAGTSSSGANVLTF.

This clone was observed a handful of times. The V and J genes are TRBV27 and TRBJ2-7; D gene uncertain. This CDR3 has 15 residues. Trimming left V 0 bases short and J 2 bases short, with 11 bases between. Germline loops: CDR1 MNHEY, CDR2 SMNVEV (reference sequence). Here the CDR3 DNA reads TGTGCCAGCAGTTTATCGGTAGGGAACCCCTACGAGCAGTACTTC. Translating gives CASSLSVGNPYEQYF.

V gene TRBV18 combines with J gene TRBJ1-1, with TRBD1 matching 11 bases. The CDR3 totals 14 residues. The trim removed 8 bases at V and 6 bases at J, leaving 8 bases unmatched. Germline lookup yields CDR1 KGHSH and CDR2 LQKENI. CDR3 loop: CASAPGQGDPEAFF. CDR3 DNA sequence: TGTGCCAGCGCTCCGGGACAGGGGGACCCTGAAGCTTTCTTT.

This clone has only a few counts. Other nucleotide sequences from this sample produce the same CDR3. This chain connects TRBV6-4 to TRBJ2-3, with a possible D match to TRBD2 (6 bases). V lost 2 bases, J lost 1 base, and 7 bases lay in between. The germline gives CDR1 MRHNA, CDR2 SNTAGT. The CDR3 totals 14 residues. The CDR3 region has the DNA TGTGCCAGCAGTGACGGCGGGGGCACAGATACGCAGTATTTT. Translating it yields CASSDGGGTDTQYF.

The gene calls are TRBV6-5 and TRBJ2-5; possibly TRBD2 for D (6 bases). This CDR3 is built from 15 residues. Trimming took 6 bases from V and 4 from J, leaving 18 bases between them. Germline values: CDR1 MNHEY, CDR2 SVGAGI. The CDR3 nucleotides read TGTGCCAGCAGCCCAGACGGAGGGTTTGGAGAGACCCAGTACTTC. It specifies CASSPDGGFGETQYF.

This chain connects TRBV2 to TRBJ2-3; D ambiguous. The V end was cut by 2 bases, the J end by 4 bases, with 7 bases between. Germline V gives CDR1 SNHLY, CDR2 FYNNEI. The CDR3 runs 13 residues. Written as DNA, the CDR3 is TGTGCCAGCAGTGAATTGTTCGCAGATACGCAGTATTTT. Protein: CASSELFADTQYF.

In its sample, this clone was seen many times. The rearrangement uses TRBV28 and TRBJ2-7; weak D call: TRBD1 (6 bases). Trimming cost V 7 bases and J 4 bases, with 14 bases left between them. The CDR3 sequence is 13 residues long. Germline lookup yields CDR1 MDHEN and CDR2 SYDVKM. This CDR3 is CASMNREPYEQYF. In DNA form, the CDR3 reads TGTGCCAGCATGAACAGGGAGCCTTACGAGCAGTACTTC.

Note on this clone: One base separates it from a far larger clone, so it is likely a read error. V gene TRBV9 combines with J gene TRBJ2-1; 10 bases fit TRBD2. This CDR3 region has 15 residues. Germline loops: CDR1 SGDLS, CDR2 YYNGEE. The junction had 5 bases not matched to a gene; V was cut back by 4 bases and J by 4 bases. The CDR3 nucleotides are TGTGCCAGCAGCCCCGGGACTAGCGCATACAATGAGCAGTTCTTC. This codes for CASSPGTSAYNEQFF.